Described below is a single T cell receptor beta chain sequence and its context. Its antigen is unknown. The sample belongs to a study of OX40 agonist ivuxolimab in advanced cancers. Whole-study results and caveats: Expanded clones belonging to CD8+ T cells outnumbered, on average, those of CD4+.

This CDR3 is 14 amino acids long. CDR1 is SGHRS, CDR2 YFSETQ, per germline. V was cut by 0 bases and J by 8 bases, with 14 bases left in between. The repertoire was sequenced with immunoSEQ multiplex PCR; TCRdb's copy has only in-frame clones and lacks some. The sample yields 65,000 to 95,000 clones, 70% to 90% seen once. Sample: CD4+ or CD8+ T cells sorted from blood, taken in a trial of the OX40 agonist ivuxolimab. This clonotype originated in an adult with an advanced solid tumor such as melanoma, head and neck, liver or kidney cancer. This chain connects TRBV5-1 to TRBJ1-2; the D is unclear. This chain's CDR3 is CASSLEAGDRGYTF. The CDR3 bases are TGCGCCAGCAGCTTGGAGGCTGGAGATAGAGGCTACACCTTC.